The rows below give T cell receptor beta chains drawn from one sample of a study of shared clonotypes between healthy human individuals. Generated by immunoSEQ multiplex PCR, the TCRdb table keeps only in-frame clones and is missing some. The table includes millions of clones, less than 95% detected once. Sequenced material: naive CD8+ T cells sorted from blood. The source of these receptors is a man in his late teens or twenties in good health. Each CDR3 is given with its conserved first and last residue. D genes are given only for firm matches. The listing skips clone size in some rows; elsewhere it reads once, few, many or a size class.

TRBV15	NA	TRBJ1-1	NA	CATSLLNTEAFF	TGTGCCACCTCGCTTTTGAACACTGAAGCTTTCTTT
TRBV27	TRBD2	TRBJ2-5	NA	CASRLLAGGQETQYF	TGTGCCAGCAGACTGCTAGCGGGGGGGCAAGAGACCCAGTACTTC
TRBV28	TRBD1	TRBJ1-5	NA	CASSLPTGSPDRTNQPQHF	TGTGCCAGCAGTCTACCGACAGGGAGCCCAGATAGGACTAATCAGCCCCAGCATTTT
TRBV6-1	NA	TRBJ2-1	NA	CASITGTSVYNEQFF	TGTGCCAGCATAACCGGGACATCAGTTTACAATGAGCAGTTCTTC
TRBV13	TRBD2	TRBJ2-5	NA	CASSPLGTSGSRETQYF	TGTGCCAGCAGCCCGCTGGGGACTAGCGGGAGTAGGGAGACCCAGTACTTC
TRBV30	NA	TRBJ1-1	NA	CAWSVGGSSDTEAFF	TGTGCCTGGAGTGTAGGTGGGAGCTCGGACACTGAAGCTTTCTTT
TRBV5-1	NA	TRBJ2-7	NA	CASSLLEGKHEQYF	TGCGCCAGCAGCTTGTTGGAGGGAAAGCACGAGCAGTACTTC
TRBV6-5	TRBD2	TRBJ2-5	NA	CASSYSARGSEETQYF	TGTGCCAGCAGTTACTCAGCGCGGGGGTCTGAAGAGACCCAGTACTTC
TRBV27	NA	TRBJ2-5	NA	CASSFTPREQETQYF	TGTGCCAGCAGTTTTACCCCCAGGGAACAAGAGACCCAGTACTTC
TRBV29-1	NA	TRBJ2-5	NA	CSVHDPTFGETQYF	TGCAGCGTCCATGATCCCACCTTCGGAGAGACCCAGTACTTC
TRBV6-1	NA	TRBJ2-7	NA	CASSDGPSYEQYF	TGTGCCAGCAGTGACGGACCCTCCTACGAGCAGTACTTC
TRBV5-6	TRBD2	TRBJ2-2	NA	CASSLASGVNTGELFF	TGTGCCAGCAGCTTGGCTAGCGGGGTGAACACCGGGGAGCTGTTTTTT
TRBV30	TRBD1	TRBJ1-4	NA	CAWSDAFVGTGGLHFEKLFF	TGTGCCTGGAGCGACGCGTTTGTTGGGACAGGGGGCCTCCATTTTGAAAAACTGTTTTTT
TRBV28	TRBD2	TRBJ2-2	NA	CASDPGLAGSTNTGELFF	TGTGCCAGCGATCCCGGACTAGCGGGGTCCACGAACACCGGGGAGCTGTTTTTT
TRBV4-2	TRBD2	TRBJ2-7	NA	CASSQEGLAGEYYEQYF	TGTGCCAGCAGCCAAGAGGGACTAGCGGGGGAGTACTACGAGCAGTACTTC
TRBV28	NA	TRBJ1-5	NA	CASSPTGPLMYSNQPQHF	TGTGCCAGCAGCCCAACGGGGCCCCTTATGTATAGCAATCAGCCCCAGCATTTT
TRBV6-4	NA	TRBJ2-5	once	CARRGQAVQETQYF	TGTGCCAGACGGGGCCAGGCTGTCCAAGAGACCCAGTACTTC
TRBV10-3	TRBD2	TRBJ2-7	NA	CAISEPPDSTGTSGGADTYEQYF	TGTGCCATCAGTGAGCCTCCTGACAGTACCGGGACTAGCGGGGGGGCAGACACCTACGAGCAGTACTTC
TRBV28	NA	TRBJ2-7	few	CASSLSSYEQYF	TGTGCCAGCAGTTTGAGCTCCTACGAGCAGTACTTC
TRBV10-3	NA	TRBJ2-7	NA	CAISETDSAYEQYF	TGTGCCATCAGTGAGACAGACAGCGCCTACGAGCAGTACTTC
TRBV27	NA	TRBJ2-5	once	CASSLQGSAGETQYF	TGTGCCAGCAGTCTACAGGGGTCAGCGGGGGAGACCCAGTACTTC
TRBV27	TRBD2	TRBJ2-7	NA	CASSSTSGRAVDEQYF	TGTGCCAGCAGTTCCACTAGCGGGAGGGCCGTGGACGAGCAGTACTTC
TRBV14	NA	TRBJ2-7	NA	CASSPSVSYEQYF	TGTGCCAGCAGCCCCTCGGTCTCCTACGAGCAGTACTTC
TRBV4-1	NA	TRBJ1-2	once	CASSQGWGDYGYTF	TGCGCCAGCAGCCAAGGATGGGGCGACTATGGCTACACCTTC
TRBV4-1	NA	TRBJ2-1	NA	CASSQDGVDEQFF	TGCGCCAGCAGCCAAGATGGAGTAGACGAGCAGTTCTTC
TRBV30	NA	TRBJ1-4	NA	CAWIWEEHEKLFF	TGTGCCTGGATCTGGGAGGAGCACGAAAAACTGTTTTTT
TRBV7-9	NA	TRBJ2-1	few	CASSPTGGAYNEQFF	TGTGCCAGCAGCCCTACCGGTGGGGCCTACAATGAGCAGTTCTTC
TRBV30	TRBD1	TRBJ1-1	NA	CAWDRGIGATEAFF	TGTGCCTGGGACAGGGGAATAGGGGCCACTGAAGCTTTCTTT
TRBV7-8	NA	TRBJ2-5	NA	CASSLEVGGQETQYF	TGTGCCAGCAGCTTAGAGGTCGGGGGACAAGAGACCCAGTACTTC
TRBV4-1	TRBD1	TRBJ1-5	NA	CASSQNSGGRQPQHF	TGCGCCAGCAGCCAAAACTCAGGGGGCCGTCAGCCCCAGCATTTT
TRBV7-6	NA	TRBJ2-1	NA	CASSLKAGTYNEQFF	TGTGCCAGCAGCTTAAAAGCGGGCACCTACAATGAGCAGTTCTTC
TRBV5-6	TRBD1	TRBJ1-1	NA	CASTWDRGRNKAFF	TGTGCCAGCACCTGGGACAGGGGGCGCAATAAAGCTTTCTTT
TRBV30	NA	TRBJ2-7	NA	CAWSVLLGPLIF	TGTGCCTGGAGTGTACTATTGGGTCCTCTAATCTTC
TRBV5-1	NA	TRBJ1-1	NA	CASRKGQNTEAFF	TGCGCCAGCAGAAAGGGACAGAACACTGAAGCTTTCTTT
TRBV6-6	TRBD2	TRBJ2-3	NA	CASTPGRGAFDTQYF	TGTGCCAGCACCCCGGGGAGGGGCGCCTTTGATACGCAGTATTTT
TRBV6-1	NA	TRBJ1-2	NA	CASISFEGYGYTF	TGTGCCAGTATATCTTTTGAGGGGTATGGCTACACCTTC
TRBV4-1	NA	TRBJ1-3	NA	CASSQATLLDISGNTIYF	TGCGCCAGCAGCCAAGCCACCCTATTGGACATCTCTGGAAACACCATATATTTT
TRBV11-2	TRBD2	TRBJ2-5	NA	CASSLGSSGLSGETQYF	TGTGCCAGCAGCTTAGGGTCTAGCGGCCTTTCTGGGGAGACCCAGTACTTC
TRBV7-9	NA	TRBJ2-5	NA	CASSLGYFPEAETQYF	TGTGCCAGCAGCCTGGGTTACTTCCCGGAGGCGGAGACCCAGTACTTC
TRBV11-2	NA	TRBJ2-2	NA	CASSPPRSGELFF	TGTGCCAGCAGCCCCCCCCGTTCCGGGGAGCTGTTTTTT
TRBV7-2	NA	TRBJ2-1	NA	CASSPFDGKYNEQFF	TGTGCCAGCAGCCCCTTCGACGGGAAGTACAATGAGCAGTTCTTC
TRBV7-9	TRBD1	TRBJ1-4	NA	CASSPDRGEGEEKLFF	TGTGCCAGCAGCCCCGACAGGGGAGAAGGTGAAGAAAAACTGTTTTTT
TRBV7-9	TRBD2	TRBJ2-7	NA	CASSLVGLAASYEQYF	TGTGCCAGCAGCTTAGTAGGGCTAGCGGCCTCCTACGAGCAGTACTTC
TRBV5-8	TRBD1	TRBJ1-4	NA	CASSRWTGTNEKLFF	TGTGCCAGCAGCAGATGGACAGGAACTAATGAAAAACTGTTTTTT
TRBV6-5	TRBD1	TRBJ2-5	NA	CASSDGTGRETQYF	TGTGCCAGCAGTGATGGGACAGGGAGAGAGACCCAGTACTTC
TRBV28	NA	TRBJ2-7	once	CASSSPGLTYEQYF	TGTGCCAGCAGTTCACCGGGCCTTACCTACGAGCAGTACTTC
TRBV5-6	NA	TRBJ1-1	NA	CASSPGLNTEAFF	TGTGCCAGCAGCCCCGGGCTAAACACTGAAGCTTTCTTT
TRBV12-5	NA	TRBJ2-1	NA	CASGLGSYNEQFF	TGTGCTAGTGGTTTAGGTTCCTACAATGAGCAGTTCTTC
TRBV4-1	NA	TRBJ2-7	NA	CASSQKTTGGIYEQYF	TGCGCCAGCAGCCAAAAGACGACAGGAGGGATTTACGAGCAGTACTTC
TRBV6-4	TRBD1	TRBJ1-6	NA	CADRDRKYNSPLHF	TGTGCCGACCGGGACAGAAAATATAATTCACCCCTCCACTTT
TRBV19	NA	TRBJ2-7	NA	CASSIVGSYEQYF	TGTGCCAGTAGTATAGTGGGATCTTACGAGCAGTACTTC
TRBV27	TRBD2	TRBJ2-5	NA	CASSVTPGLAQETQYF	TGTGCCAGCAGTGTAACGCCGGGACTAGCCCAAGAGACCCAGTACTTC
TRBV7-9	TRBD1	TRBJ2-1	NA	CASSLADRANEQFF	TGTGCCAGCAGCTTAGCCGACAGGGCCAATGAGCAGTTCTTC
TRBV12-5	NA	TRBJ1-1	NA	CASGVGVMNTEAFF	TGTGCTAGTGGGGTAGGGGTTATGAACACTGAAGCTTTCTTT
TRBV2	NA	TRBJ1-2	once	CASRGLDGSSYGYTF	TGTGCCAGCAGGGGGTTGGACGGATCGAGCTATGGCTACACCTTC
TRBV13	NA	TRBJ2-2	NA	CASSLENTGELFF	TGTGCCAGCAGCTTAGAAAACACCGGGGAGCTGTTTTTT
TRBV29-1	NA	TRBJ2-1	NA	CSANGRSPYNEQFF	TGCAGCGCGAACGGGCGGAGCCCCTACAATGAGCAGTTCTTC
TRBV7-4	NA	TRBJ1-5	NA	CASSPLTNQGSLVSNQPQHF	TGTGCCAGCAGCCCCCTCACGAATCAGGGGTCCCTTGTTAGCAATCAGCCCCAGCATTTT
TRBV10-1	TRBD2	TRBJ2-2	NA	CASSPGTSGSISTGELFF	TGCGCCAGCAGTCCCGGGACTAGCGGGAGTATTAGTACCGGGGAGCTGTTTTTT
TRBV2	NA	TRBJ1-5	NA	CASSEGNQPQHF	TGTGCCAGCAGTGAGGGGAATCAGCCCCAGCATTTT